This TCR beta chain was sequenced during a study of T cell responses to AZD1222 COVID-19 vaccine. Trimming cost V 3 bases and J 2 bases, with 7 bases left between them. The CDR3 spans 13 residues. Germline V gene data show CDR1 as SGHVS and CDR2 as FQNEAQ. Analyses pooled second doses at about 4 or about 12 weeks. The table came from immunoSEQ multiplex PCR; TCRdb's copy has only in-frame clones and leaves some out. The sample comprises about 140,000 clones, 90% to 95% of which are singletons, and around 6.5% rests with the top ten. This TCR was sampled from an adult who received the AZD1222 COVID-19 vaccine. Here the sequenced sample was peripheral blood, taken 28 days after the second AZD1222 dose. This chain links TRBV7-8 with TRBJ1-2; a possible D gene is TRBD1 (6 bases). DNA for the CDR3: TGTGCCAGCAGCTTTGGACAGAACTATGGCTACACCTTC. It specifies CASSFGQNYGYTF.